Detailed here is one T cell receptor (beta chain). This record belongs to a study of control samples from healthy donors and cancer patients. The protocol was immunoSEQ multiplex PCR, while the TCRdb copy is restricted to in-frame clones and leaves out a portion. The sample has tens of thousands of clones, approximately 91% seen once. V was pared by 3 bases and J by 2 bases, with 8 bases between. Germline V CDR1 and CDR2: GTSNPN, SVGIG (reference sequence). CDR3 size: 12 residues. The V and J genes are TRBV30 and TRBJ2-7; D might be TRBD1 or TRBD2, each matching 5 bases. Sequenced material: blood. The clonotype comes from a man aged 50-60 years in good health. In DNA, the CDR3 is TGTGCCTGGAGGACGGGACCCTACGAGCAGTACTTC. The encoded protein is CAWRTGPYEQYF.